Below, 19 T cell receptor beta chains from the same sample are listed, as sequenced in a study of cytomegalovirus exposure and HLA in healthy donors. Use of 60 Vbeta and 13 Jbeta primers characterized the PCR. The assay was immunoSEQ multiplex PCR, and TCRdb's table has in-frame clones only and misses some. This table holds some 150,000 clones, roughly 9.8% found once. Sequencing was performed on PBMCs. The receptor source for this set is a man aged 45-65 years in good health and CMV-seronegative.

This clone was seen more than once but under ten times. This sequence joins TRBV6-5 and TRBJ2-5; TRBD1 agrees at 10 bases. The J call may be in error: the DNA end matches TRBJ2-7 better. The CDR3 runs to 16 residues. Germline lookup yields CDR1 MNHEY and CDR2 SVGAGI. The CDR3 nucleotides read TGTGCCAGCAGTTTTGAACAACCGGGACAGGGGTACGAGCAGTACTTC. Translated: CASSFEQPGQGYEQYF.

The chain combines TRBV5-1 with TRBJ1-2, with 9 bases matching TRBD1. The CDR3 has 17 residues. V was pared by 4 bases and J by 6 bases, with 16 bases of the junction left unmatched. Germline CDR1 SGHRS, CDR2 YFSETQ. DNA for the CDR3: TGCGCCAGCAGCCTAATTTCTCCGGGACAGGGTCGTGATGGCTACACCTTC. Protein: CASSLISPGQGRDGYTF.

The chain has TRBV7-6 and TRBJ1-6; 9 bases map to TRBD1. Germline assignment: CDR1 SGHVS and CDR2 FNYEAQ. The CDR3 runs to 15 residues. V lost 5 bases and J lost 7; bases outside the gene matches: 6. CDR3 residues: CASSKGTGPNSPLHF. The CDR3 DNA reads as TGTGCCAGCAGCAAGGGGACAGGGCCAAATTCACCCCTCCACTTT. The variable domain in full, completed from reference TRBV7-6 and TRBJ1-6, reads GAGVSQSPRYKVTKRGQDVALRCDPISGHVSLYWYRQALGQGPEFLTYFNYEAQQDKSGLPNDRFSAERPEGSISTLTIQRTEQRDSAMYRCASSKGTGPNSPLHFGNGTRLTVT.

This clone occurred a few times. This sequence joins TRBV15 and TRBJ1-5; D uncertain. The CDR3 runs to 17 residues. The germline V gene has CDR1 LNHNV and CDR2 YYDKDF (reference sequence). V lost 0 bases and J lost 0, with 12 bases in between. The CDR3 here is CATSRDRGSYSNQPQHF. The CDR3 nucleotides read TGTGCCACCAGCAGAGACCGAGGGAGTTATAGCAATCAGCCCCAGCATTTT.

This clone appeared a few times. The chain employs TRBV5-4 and TRBJ2-1, with 8 bases fitting TRBD1. V was clipped by 4 bases and J by 7 bases; unmatched bases: 13. This CDR3 has 16 residues. Germline lookup yields CDR1 SGHNT and CDR2 YYREEE (reference sequence). The CDR3, as DNA: TGTGCCAGCAGCCCAGAACAGGGGGTCGGGCCGAATGAGCAGTTCTTC. Translated: CASSPEQGVGPNEQFF.

CDR3 protein: CASSSQRGSYNEQFF. The CDR3 DNA is TGTGCCAGCAGTTCCCAGCGGGGGTCATACAATGAGCAGTTCTTC. The rearrangement joins TRBV28 to TRBJ2-1; TRBD2 matches 8 bases. Germline CDR1 MDHEN, CDR2 SYDVKM. The CDR3 runs to 15 residues. With 4 bases clipped from V and 4 bases from J, the junction kept 6 bases outside the gene matches.

This clone turned up a few times. This CDR3 is CASSLDLTVRPQHF. In DNA form, the CDR3 reads TGTGCCAGCAGCTTGGATTTAACAGTGCGACCCCAGCATTTT. The chain employs TRBV5-5 and TRBJ1-5; D is unresolved. Germline V gives CDR1 SGHKS, CDR2 YYEKEE (reference sequence). Trimming left V 0 bases short and J 10 bases short, with 14 bases between. The CDR3 is made up of 14 amino acids.

The chain combines TRBV19 with TRBJ2-7; 10 nucleotides line up with TRBD1. The CDR3 is made up of 14 amino acids. Trimming cost V 7 bases and J 0 bases; bases outside gene matches: 3. Germline CDR1 LNHDA, CDR2 SQIVND (reference sequence). CDR3 residues: CASTRTGGSYEQYF. CDR3 DNA sequence: TGTGCCAGTACCAGGACAGGGGGCTCCTACGAGCAGTACTTC.

J is TRBJ2-5 and V is TRBV6-1, with TRBD1 identical over 9 bases. The J call may be mistaken, given a closer DNA end match to TRBJ2-7. Germline CDR1 MNHNS, CDR2 SASEGT. The CDR3 is 15 amino acids. CDR3 region: CATRNPTGGTGEQYF. The CDR3 DNA follows: TGTGCCACCCGAAACCCAACAGGGGGCACAGGCGAGCAGTACTTC.

This clone was picked up a small number of times. The V call is TRBV6-5, the J call TRBJ2-5; TRBD1 might be the D (6 bases). The DNA end is a closer match to TRBJ2-7, so the J assignment may be wrong. The germline V gene has CDR1 MNHEY and CDR2 SVGAGI. The CDR3 loop spans 14 amino acids. The CDR3 nucleotides read TGTGCCAGCAGTACCCCTGGACAGCGCTACGAGCAGTACTTC. It encodes CASSTPGQRYEQYF.

The chain employs TRBV10-1 and TRBJ2-3; D gene uncertain. Germline values: CDR1 WNHNN, CDR2 SYGVQD (reference sequence). This CDR3 is built from 13 residues. Trimming stripped 3 bases from V and 2 bases from J, with 6 bases between. The CDR3 region has the DNA TGCGCCAGCAGTGAACTATTCACAGATACGCAGTATTTT. Translating it yields CASSELFTDTQYF.

The J gene is TRBJ1-2, the V gene TRBV6-1; TRBD1 is a possible D gene (5 bases). Per germline, CDR1 MNHNS and CDR2 SASEGT. V was cut by 3 bases and J by 7 bases, with 15 bases left in between. The CDR3 runs 14 residues. The CDR3 coding sequence is TGTGCCAGCAGTGATGCGGGAAGGGGTGGTGGCTACACCTTC. Protein sequence: CASSDAGRGGGYTF.

J is TRBJ2-7 and V is TRBV6-1, with D possibly being TRBD2 (5 bases). V was trimmed by 3 bases and J by 3 bases, leaving 12 bases between them. The CDR3 has 14 amino acids. The germline V gene has CDR1 MNHNS and CDR2 SASEGT. CDR3 region: CASSESDSLYEQYF. The CDR3 DNA sequence: TGTGCCAGCAGTGAGTCGGACTCCCTCTACGAGCAGTACTTC.

V usage is TRBV2 and J usage is TRBJ1-2, with D uncertain. Germline values: CDR1 SNHLY, CDR2 FYNNEI. The CDR3 has 13 residues. Trimming shortened V by 7 bases and J by 3 bases, and 12 bases separated the two germline ends. The CDR3 nucleotides read TGTGCCAGCATTCAGTCGATGCACTATGGCTACACCTTC. This translates into CASIQSMHYGYTF. Looking up the rest from reference TRBV2 and TRBJ1-2 gives the full variable domain: EPEVTQTPSHQVTQMGQEVILRCVPISNHLYFYWYRQILGQKVEFLVSFYNNEISEKSEIFDDQFSVERPDGSNFTLKIRSTKLEDSAMYFCASIQSMHYGYTFGSGTRLTVV.

This clone has only a few counts. At one boundary the junction diverges from the germline segment, which might be a read error. The same CDR3 also results from other DNA sequences found in this sample. This chain uses TRBV9 with TRBJ2-1; TRBD2 agrees at 13 bases. The germline gives CDR1 SGDLS, CDR2 YYNGEE. The CDR3 totals 18 residues. The CDR3 region is CASSVAEGRGLAGNEQFF. The CDR3 DNA reads as TGCGCCAGCAGCGTAGCCGAGGGTCGGGGACTAGCGGGGAATGAGCAGTTCTTC. Full variable domain (remainder filled in from reference TRBV9 and TRBJ2-1): DSGVTQTPKHLITATGQRVTLRCSPRSGDLSVYWYQQSLDQGLQFLIQYYNGEERAKGNILERFSAQQFPDLHSELNLSSLELGDSALYFCASSVAEGRGLAGNEQFFGPGTRLTVL.

In its sample, this clone was seen a few times. V and J are TRBV19 and TRBJ1-5; D is undetermined. Trimming removed 5 bases at V and 7 bases at J, with 15 bases between. Germline CDR1 and CDR2: LNHDA and SQIVND (reference sequence). This CDR3 is built from 14 residues. CDR3 in DNA: TGTGCCAGTAGTTTGACCCGAGGAGAACAGCCCCAGCATTTT. Its protein is CASSLTRGEQPQHF.

This clone showed up just a few times. V and J are TRBV28 and TRBJ1-5; TRBD1 aligns across 9 bases. The CDR3 totals 18 residues. Germline lookup yields CDR1 MDHEN and CDR2 SYDVKM. V gave up 5 bases and J gave up 0 bases; unmatched junction bases: 11. CDR3 amino acids: CASSRNTGTGISNQPQHF. In DNA form, the CDR3 reads TGTGCCAGCAGTAGGAACACCGGGACAGGGATTAGCAATCAGCCCCAGCATTTT.

The gene calls are TRBV30 and TRBJ1-2; D is unclear. V lost 5 bases and J 2 bases, leaving 15 bases between the germline ends. There are 14 residues in the CDR3. CDR1 GTSNPN and CDR2 SVGIG come from the germline V gene (reference sequence). The chain's CDR3 is CAWGRPTTNYGYTF. CDR3 in DNA: TGTGCCTGGGGCAGACCCACTACAAACTATGGCTACACCTTC.

This clone has only a few counts. The chain uses TRBV11-3 and TRBJ2-5, with a tentative D call TRBD2 (5 bases). The CDR3 is made up of 12 amino acids. In germline, CDR1 is SGHNT, CDR2 YENEEA. The V gene lost 5 bases and the J gene lost 5 bases, with 9 bases spanning the gap. CDR3 sequence reads: CASSKRGETQYF. In nucleotides, the CDR3 is TGTGCCAGCAGCAAAAGAGGGGAGACCCAGTACTTC.